Shown below are 11 T cell receptor beta chains from a single sample sequenced in a study of Ad26.COV2.S vaccination and SARS-CoV-2 variants. TCRdb keeps only in-frame clones here, not all; method: immunoSEQ multiplex PCR. The sample includes 300,000 to 500,000 clones, 75% to 90% of them seen just once. Treatment specified: roughly 18 received Ad26.COV2.S at low or high dose, single or two shots; 5 received placebo; per-sample allocation not given. After the first vaccine or placebo injection, samples were drawn on day 63. The specimen was peripheral blood, collected in a trial of Ad26.COV2.S vaccine versus placebo. These receptors were obtained from a person between 18 and 60 years old who received the Ad26.COV2.S COVID-19 vaccine or a placebo.

The chain employs TRBV9 and TRBJ2-6, with 7 bases fitting TRBD1. CDR1 is SGDLS and CDR2 is YYNGEE in the germline V gene. After removal of 4 bases from V and 0 bases from J, the junction contained 10 bases not matched to a gene. The CDR3 runs 18 residues. As DNA, the CDR3 is TGTGCCAGCAGCCCCCGACAGGGAAAGAGCTCTGGGGCCAACGTCCTGACTTTC. This gives the protein CASSPRQGKSSGANVLTF.

This clone was found a few times. The V gene is TRBV3-1 (or the pseudogene TRBV3-2), the J gene TRBJ1-1; the D gene is possibly TRBD1 (6 bases). The CDR3 is made up of 16 amino acids. Germline assignment: CDR1 LGHDT and CDR2 YNNKEL (reference sequence). V lost 1 base and J lost 1, with 13 bases in between. The CDR3, as DNA: TGTGCCAGCAGCCAAGCCCCCCAGGGGAGGAACACTGAAGCTTTCTTT. Translated, it gives CASSQAPQGRNTEAFF.

V is TRBV24-1 and J is TRBJ2-3; D not certain. CDR1 KGHDR and CDR2 SFDVKD come from the germline V gene. The CDR3 contains 13 residues. V was clipped by 7 bases and J by 0 bases, with 7 bases between them. In nucleotides, the CDR3 is TGTGCCACCAGAAAAACTAGCACAGATACGCAGTATTTT. Translated: CATRKTSTDTQYF.

V and J are TRBV4-1 and TRBJ2-7; D might be TRBD2 (6 bases). CDR3 length: 13 amino acids. Trimming pared 6 bases from V and 3 bases from J, leaving 12 bases between. Germline V gene data show CDR1 as MGHRA and CDR2 as YSYEKL. The CDR3 is CASSLGGNYEQYF. The CDR3 region has the DNA TGCGCCAGCAGTTTGGGGGGAAACTACGAGCAGTACTTC.

The chain has TRBV6-5 and TRBJ2-2; D may be TRBD2 (7 bases). V was clipped by 9 bases and J by 2 bases, with 13 bases between them. Per germline, CDR1 MNHEY and CDR2 SVGAGI. The CDR3 has 14 residues. The CDR3, as DNA: TGTGCCAGTGGGAGGGGGGGTAACACCGGGGAGCTGTTTTTT. Translation: CASGRGGNTGELFF.

The V gene is TRBV7-8, the J gene TRBJ1-2; the match to TRBD1 covers 9 bases. The CDR3 is 13 residues long. From germline, CDR1 is SGHVS and CDR2 FQNEAQ. V lost 6 bases, J lost 7 bases, and 6 bases stayed unmatched. CDR3 protein: CASRGQGNRGYTF. The CDR3 nucleotides are TGTGCCAGCAGAGGACAGGGGAATCGTGGCTACACCTTC.

This chain joins TRBV6-5 and TRBJ1-2; 8 bases are shared with TRBD1. The CDR3 is made up of 13 amino acids. The J segment lost 7 bases and the V segment lost 5 bases, leaving 6 bases of the junction unmatched. The V gene's germline CDR1 is MNHEY and CDR2 SVGAGI. The CDR3: CASSLDRASGYTF. CDR3 coding DNA: TGTGCCAGCAGTCTGGACAGGGCTTCTGGCTACACCTTC.

The V call is TRBV5-6, the J call TRBJ1-1, with unresolved D. The CDR3 is made up of 13 amino acids. V shed 0 bases and J shed 0 bases, with 3 bases lying between them. CDR1 and CDR2 (germline): SGHDT, YYEEEE. CDR3 DNA sequence: TGTGCCAGCAGCTTGGAGCTGAACACTGAAGCTTTCTTT. The encoded protein is CASSLELNTEAFF.

This clone was found once. Different DNA sequences within this sample yield the same CDR3. This chain connects TRBV27 to TRBJ1-6; D might be TRBD1 (6 bases). Looked up from germline, CDR1 is MNHEY and CDR2 is SMNVEV (reference sequence). V shed 0 bases and J shed 3 bases, with 12 bases lying between them. This CDR3 is 17 amino acids long. The chain's CDR3 is CASSLSPGRGYNSPLHF. The CDR3 DNA reads as TGTGCCAGCAGTTTATCCCCCGGCAGGGGCTATAATTCACCCCTCCACTTT.

The chain carries TRBV10-3 and TRBJ1-6, with 7 bases fitting TRBD1. With 0 bases clipped from V and 10 bases from J, the junction kept 3 bases outside the gene matches. The germline gives CDR1 ENHRY, CDR2 SYGVKD. The CDR3 is made up of 14 amino acids. CDR3 loop: CAISESEGGSPLHF. The DNA for the CDR3 is TGTGCCATCAGTGAGTCCGAAGGGGGCTCACCCCTCCACTTT.

The chain couples TRBV5-1 to TRBJ1-1, with TRBD1 matching over 7 bases. The V gene's germline CDR1 is SGHRS and CDR2 YFSETQ. After removal of 4 bases from V and 4 bases from J, the junction contained 4 bases not matched to a gene. The CDR3 is made up of 13 amino acids. CDR3 protein: CASSQGGSTEAFF. The CDR3 DNA follows: TGCGCCAGCAGCCAGGGGGGGAGCACTGAAGCTTTCTTT.